These 22 T cell receptor beta chains were all obtained from the same sample, sequenced in a study of CXCR3-negative and CXCR3-positive naive CD8 T cells. Study findings and constraints: A higher hydrophobicity marked the TRB CDR3s of CXCR3-positive naive cells versus CXCR3-negative naive cells.

It was by 5' RACE with UMI labels that the TRB cDNA libraries were prepared. TCRdb reworked the 5' RACE reads into one entry per CDR3 protein, no DNA. This specimen shows some 150,000 distinct CDR3 sequences; the ten leading clones hold approximately 0.4%. These receptors are not linked to any known antigen. Source material: naive CXCR3+ CD8+ T cells from blood. Indicated subset: CD45RO-CCR7+CD27+CD95- naive CD8+ T cells expressing CXCR3 (TNR3+). The receptors were sampled from a human donor in good health. Some clones in this sample may be carry-over from other donors' samples.

The V and J genes are TRBV7-6 and TRBJ1-1; TCRdb returns TRBD1, unconfirmable since there is no DNA. CDR3 size: 15 residues. Germline CDR1 and CDR2: SGHVS and FNYEAQ. The chain's CDR3 is CASSLEGRGNTEAFF.

The chain's CDR3 is CAAGLSKGNEQFF. The genes are TRBV10-3 and TRBJ2-1; checking the TCRdb D call of TRBD2 is not possible without DNA. Germline-derived CDR1 and CDR2 are ENHRY and SYGVKD. The CDR3 runs 13 residues.

V gene TRBV7-8 combines with J gene TRBJ2-2; the D call of TRBD2 rests on TCRdb alone, since no DNA is present to check it. CDR1 and CDR2 (germline): SGHVS, FQNEAQ. This CDR3 region has 18 residues. This CDR3 is CASSIRAGLAGAAGELVF.

J is TRBJ2-7 and V is TRBV12-3 or TRBV12-4; TCRdb outputs TRBD2, but without DNA this stays unchecked. The CDR3 covers 13 residues. The CDR3 sequence is CASSLKSGIEQYF.

The gene calls are TRBV20-1 and TRBJ2-1; TCRdb's assignment of TRBD1 cannot be checked, as there is no DNA. The CDR3 runs to 13 residues. The germline V gene has CDR1 DFQATT and CDR2 SNEGSKA (reference sequence). The CDR3 loop is CSAREDSYNEQFF.

This sequence joins TRBV7-3 and TRBJ2-3; TCRdb indicates TRBD2, and absent DNA this call remains unverified. Germline V gene lookup returns CDR1 SGHTA and CDR2 FQGTGA. The length of the CDR3 is 15 residues. CDR3 protein: CASSFGLADTDTQYF.

The rearrangement links TRBV12-3 or TRBV12-4 to TRBJ2-3; TCRdb returns TRBD2, unconfirmable since there is no DNA. The CDR3 has 15 amino acids. The CDR3 loop reads CASSFLAGEADTQYF.

This chain links TRBV11-2 with TRBJ1-1; TCRdb proposes TRBD1, but this gene call is untestable without DNA. Looked up from germline, CDR1 is SGHAT and CDR2 is FQNNGV. There are 15 residues in the CDR3. CDR3: CASSGVPGMNTEAFF.

The gene calls are TRBV28 and TRBJ1-5. CDR1 and CDR2 (germline): MDHEN, SYDVKM. CDR3 length: 15 amino acids. CDR3 loop: CASSEPPGPNQPQHF.

The CDR3 here is CASRDRRGAGSYNEQFF. The chain has TRBV6-5 and TRBJ2-1; without DNA, the TCRdb call of TRBD2 cannot be checked. From germline, CDR1 is MNHEY and CDR2 SVGAGI. The CDR3 loop spans 17 amino acids.

The gene calls are TRBV7-9 and TRBJ2-1. Germline CDR1 reads SEHNR; CDR2 reads FQNEAQ (reference sequence). This CDR3 has 13 amino acids. This CDR3 is CASSLDHYNEQFF.

This chain links TRBV7-6 with TRBJ2-3; TCRdb calls TRBD2, which cannot be checked without DNA. In germline, CDR1 is SGHVS, CDR2 FNYEAQ. The CDR3 length is 17 residues. The CDR3 loop is CASSWSGLAGVSDTQYF. The full variable domain, its missing parts supplied by reference TRBV7-6 and TRBJ2-3, is GAGVSQSPRYKVTKRGQDVALRCDPISGHVSLYWYRQALGQGPEFLTYFNYEAQQDKSGLPNDRFSAERPEGSISTLTIQRTEQRDSAMYRCASSWSGLAGVSDTQYFGPGTRLTVL.

The chain recombines TRBV7-2 with TRBJ2-7. The CDR3 runs to 16 residues. Germline loops: CDR1 SGHTA, CDR2 FQGNSA. CDR3: CASSHVLQGSSYEQYF.

The gene calls are TRBV7-9 and TRBJ2-1; the TCRdb D gene call, TRBD1, has no DNA to confirm it. Germline CDR1 and CDR2: SEHNR and FQNEAQ (reference sequence). The CDR3 is made up of 15 amino acids. CDR3 in amino acids: CASLNRDGPTDEQFF.

The rearrangement links TRBV11-2 to TRBJ2-7; TCRdb names TRBD2, which stays unverified in the absence of DNA. The CDR3 totals 15 residues. CDR1 SGHAT and CDR2 FQNNGV come from the germline V gene. The chain's CDR3 is CASSIGLAASYEQYF. Using reference TRBV11-2 and TRBJ2-7 for the parts outside the CDR3, the full variable domain is EAGVAQSPRYKIIEKRQSVAFWCNPISGHATLYWYQQILGQGPKLLIQFQNNGVVDDSQLPKDRFSAERLKGVDSTLKIQPAKLEDSAVYLCASSIGLAASYEQYFGPGTRLTVT.

The chain recombines TRBV7-8 with TRBJ2-1; TCRdb outputs TRBD1, but without DNA this stays unchecked. The germline V gene encodes CDR1 SGHVS and CDR2 FQNEAQ. This CDR3 has 13 residues. This chain's CDR3 is CASSPPGGNEQFF.

The gene calls are TRBV10-3 and TRBJ2-5. The CDR3 is 13 residues long. Germline V CDR1 and CDR2: ENHRY, SYGVKD. CDR3 sequence reads: CAISEPITETQYF.

The chain has TRBV29-1 and TRBJ2-1; the D call of TRBD2 rests on TCRdb alone, since no DNA is present to check it. Germline CDR1 SQVTM, CDR2 ANQGSEA. The CDR3 extends over 15 amino acids. The CDR3 spells CSTGPRSFSYNEQFF.

The rearrangement uses TRBV28 and TRBJ2-5; TCRdb returns TRBD2, unconfirmable since there is no DNA. CDR3 length: 14 residues. Germline loops: CDR1 MDHEN, CDR2 SYDVKM. This CDR3 is CASSTGAGGNTQYF. The variable domain in full, completed from reference TRBV28 and TRBJ2-5, reads DVKVTQSSRYLVKRTGEKVFLECVQDMDHENMFWYRQDPGLGLRLIYFSYDVKMKEKGDIPEGYSVSREKKERFSLILESASTNQTSMYLCASSTGAGGNTQYFGPGTRLLVL.

The V call is TRBV19, the J call TRBJ2-6; with no DNA, the TCRdb D assignment of TRBD1 cannot be verified. CDR3 size: 16 residues. The V gene's germline CDR1 is LNHDA and CDR2 SQIVND (reference sequence). This chain's CDR3 is CASSEGASTGANVLTF.

This chain links TRBV13 with TRBJ1-1. The CDR3 loop spans 15 amino acids. Germline CDR1 PRHDT, CDR2 FYEKMQ (reference sequence). CDR3 sequence: CASSLGWAPNTEAFF.

The rearrangement links TRBV7-3 to TRBJ2-3; TCRdb's D call, TRBD1, is unchecked because there is no DNA. The CDR3 has 15 residues. Germline CDR1 reads SGHTA; CDR2 reads FQGTGA. CDR3 protein: CASSPNPQGADTQYF.